This passage covers 27 T cell receptor beta chains from one sample sequenced in a study of identical twins. TCRdb itself ran the 5' RACE reads through MiXCR, one entry per CDR3 protein. The sample lists hundreds of thousands of distinct CDR3 sequences; 9% to 15% were seen once. The same sample was also studied in work on yellow fever vaccine responses in identical twins.

The sample consisted of CD8+ T cells sorted from blood. These receptors all come from a woman aged 18-29 years in good health.

This sequence joins TRBV2 and TRBJ2-1, with a weak D call TRBD2 (6 bases). CDR3 size: 13 residues. Germline loops: CDR1 SNHLY, CDR2 FYNNEI. Trimming stripped 7 bases from V and 5 bases from J, with 12 bases between. CDR3 in amino acids: CASMGLEDNEQFF. The CDR3 bases are TGTGCCAGCATGGGACTTGAAGACAATGAGCAGTTCTTC.

The rearrangement links TRBV2 to TRBJ2-1; possibly TRBD2 for D (6 bases). The CDR3 is made up of 14 amino acids. The V gene lost 0 bases and the J gene lost 9 bases, with 12 bases spanning the gap. Per the germline V gene, CDR1 is SNHLY and CDR2 is FYNNEI. The CDR3 nucleotides are TGTGCCAGCAGTGAAGCGGCCGGTAGCGGTGAGCAGTTCTTC. Its translation: CASSEAAGSGEQFF. Supplemented by reference TRBV2 and TRBJ2-1, the full variable domain reads EPEVTQTPSHQVTQMGQEVILRCVPISNHLYFYWYRQILGQKVEFLVSFYNNEISEKSEIFDDQFSVERPDGSNFTLKIRSTKLEDSAMYFCASSEAAGSGEQFFGPGTRLTVL.

This clonotype has a handful of counts. The V gene is TRBV29-1, the J gene TRBJ2-1, with 7 nucleotides matching TRBD2. J lost 6 bases, V lost 0 bases, and 5 bases had no gene match. Germline CDR1 and CDR2: SQVTM and ANQGSEA. This CDR3 comprises 14 residues. The CDR3: CSVEDGGRSNEQFF. The DNA of the CDR3 is TGCAGCGTTGAAGACGGGGGGAGAAGCAATGAGCAGTTCTTC.

This clonotype was found a few times. The V call is TRBV12-3 or TRBV12-4, the J call TRBJ2-1; D is undetermined. This CDR3 has 13 amino acids. V was cut by 1 base and J by 5 bases, with 6 bases left in between. CDR3 protein: CASSLVPDNEQFF. The CDR3 coding sequence is TGTGCCAGCAGTTTAGTGCCGGACAATGAGCAGTTCTTC.

In this sample, this clonotype turned up many times. The V and J genes are TRBV7-6 and TRBJ2-3; D possibly corresponds to TRBD1 (5 bases). The germline V gene has CDR1 SGHVS and CDR2 FNYEAQ. The CDR3 consists of 14 residues. The V end was cut by 5 bases, the J end by 11 bases, with 20 bases between. CDR3: CASSPSGAPVGQYF. In DNA, the CDR3 is TGTGCCAGCAGCCCGTCTGGGGCGCCCGTTGGGCAGTATTTT.

J is TRBJ2-1 and V is TRBV20-1; 15 nucleotides align to TRBD2. The germline V gene encodes CDR1 DFQATT and CDR2 SNEGSKA (reference sequence). The CDR3 consists of 17 residues. J gave up 5 bases and V 5 bases, and 10 bases lay outside the gene matches. The DNA of the CDR3 is TGCAGTGCTCGGGCCCTGTGGACTAGCGGGAGGGACAATGAGCAGTTCTTC. This translates into CSARALWTSGRDNEQFF.

The chain joins TRBV9 to TRBJ2-1, with D perhaps matching TRBD2 (5 bases). Trimming removed 3 bases at V and 7 bases at J, with 17 bases between. CDR3 size: 15 residues. CDR1 is SGDLS, CDR2 YYNGEE, per germline. The CDR3 here is CASSGRFSPGNEQFF. CDR3 sequence (DNA): TGTGCCAGCAGCGGCAGGTTTTCACCGGGGAATGAGCAGTTCTTC.

Many counts were recorded for this clonotype. The genes are TRBV20-1 and TRBJ1-2; D unclear. CDR3 length: 14 amino acids. Trimming took off 7 bases at V and 0 bases at J, with 15 bases between the two ends. CDR1 DFQATT and CDR2 SNEGSKA come from the germline V gene (reference sequence). CDR3 nucleotide sequence: TGCAGTGTTGATACCACAGATCCTAACTATGGCTACACCTTC. Encoded protein: CSVDTTDPNYGYTF.

V is TRBV5-6 and J is TRBJ2-7; TRBD1 agrees at 7 bases. V lost 3 bases, J lost 3 bases, and 6 bases stayed unmatched. CDR1 and CDR2 (germline): SGHDT, YYEEEE. The CDR3 spans 14 residues. CDR3 loop: CASSYDREGYEQYV. The CDR3 DNA is TGTGCCAGCAGCTATGACAGGGAAGGCTACGAGCAGTACGTC.

The chain uses TRBV14 and TRBJ1-1; the match to TRBD1 covers 8 bases. V trimming: 2 bases; J trimming: 0 bases; junction bases outside the gene matches: 8. Germline CDR1 SGHDN, CDR2 FVKESK. The CDR3 spans 17 residues. The CDR3 region has the DNA TGTGCCAGCAGCCAATTCGGACAGGGACTTATGAACACTGAAGCTTTCTTT. It encodes CASSQFGQGLMNTEAFF.

This clonotype was seen repeatedly, ten times or more. V is TRBV6-1 and J is TRBJ2-1, with D tentatively TRBD1 (6 bases). This CDR3 comprises 14 residues. Germline CDR1 reads MNHNS; CDR2 reads SASEGT. V was pared by 6 bases and J by 5 bases, with 14 bases between. The CDR3 coding sequence is TGTGCCAGCAGAGTAGGGGGATTCGACAATGAGCAGTTCTTC. Translation gives CASRVGGFDNEQFF.

V usage is TRBV7-4 and J usage is TRBJ1-1; possibly TRBD1 for D (5 bases). V shed 5 bases and J shed 4 bases, with 11 bases lying between them. The CDR3 has 13 amino acids. Germline V CDR1 and CDR2: SGHVT, SQSDAQ. CDR3 loop: CASSPYQGTEAFF. CDR3 bases: TGTGCCAGCAGCCCCTACCAGGGCACTGAAGCTTTCTTT.

This clonotype has a count of ten or more. The chain joins TRBV28 to TRBJ2-3, with 7 positions matching TRBD2. V dropped 3 bases and J dropped 1; count of bases not matched to a gene: 7. CDR1 and CDR2 from the germline V gene are MDHEN and SYDVKM. The CDR3 covers 16 residues. The CDR3 nucleotides are TGTGCCAGCAGTTTCGAGGCGGGGGACCGCACAGATACGCAGTATTTT. Residues: CASSFEAGDRTDTQYF.

The CDR3 nucleotides read TGCGCCAGCAGCTCTCCGAGTGGACTATCCGGGGGGGATACGCAGTATTTT. It codes for CASSSPSGLSGGDTQYF. The rearrangement links TRBV5-1 to TRBJ2-3; 7 nucleotides agree with TRBD2. In germline, CDR1 is SGHRS, CDR2 YFSETQ. CDR3 size: 17 residues. Trimming cost V 3 bases and J 6 bases; bases outside gene matches: 16. Based on the CDR3 plus reference TRBV5-1 and TRBJ2-3, the full variable domain is KAGVTQTPRYLIKTRGQQVTLSCSPISGHRSVSWYQQTPGQGLQFLFEYFSETQRNKGNFPGRFSGRQFSNSRSEMNVSTLELGDSALYLCASSSPSGLSGGDTQYFGPGTRLTVL.

This clonotype was recorded a few times. The chain uses TRBV9 and TRBJ2-1, with 9 positions matching TRBD2. From germline, CDR1 is SGDLS and CDR2 YYNGEE. The trim removed 3 bases at V and 0 bases at J, leaving 7 bases unmatched. CDR3 length equals 17 residues. Written as DNA, the CDR3 is TGTGCCAGCAGCGCCACGGTAGCGGGAGTCTCCTACAATGAGCAGTTCTTC. This translates into CASSATVAGVSYNEQFF.

The chain carries TRBV24-1 and TRBJ2-3, with 10 bases fitting TRBD2. CDR1 is KGHDR, CDR2 SFDVKD, per germline. The length of the CDR3 is 16 residues. V shed 4 bases, J shed 8 bases, and the junction held 11 bases outside the gene matches. In nucleotides, the CDR3 is TGTGCCACCAGTGACTCTCTAGCGGGAGATGATGGTACGCAGTATTTT. Protein: CATSDSLAGDDGTQYF.

A few counts support this clonotype. The gene calls are TRBV5-5 and TRBJ1-1; D is undetermined. The length of the CDR3 is 14 residues. The V and J ends lost 2 bases and 0 bases respectively, with 8 bases between them. CDR1 and CDR2 from the germline V gene are SGHKS and YYEKEE (reference sequence). The CDR3 DNA sequence: TGTGCCAGCAGCTTTCAGACGCTGAACACTGAAGCTTTCTTT. Translating it yields CASSFQTLNTEAFF.

This clonotype was picked up a small number of times. The chain recombines TRBV6-1 with TRBJ2-1; TRBD1 aligns across 8 bases. Germline V gives CDR1 MNHNS, CDR2 SASEGT. V was clipped by 3 bases and J by 10 bases; unmatched bases: 8. The CDR3 is 14 residues long. The CDR3 sequence is CASSEGQASGEQFF. Here the CDR3 DNA reads TGTGCCAGCAGTGAGGGACAGGCCTCTGGGGAGCAGTTCTTC.

This clonotype has at least ten counts. The rearrangement links TRBV7-9 to TRBJ2-1; D assignment may be TRBD1 or TRBD2 (5 bases each). Trimming took 7 bases from V and 8 from J, leaving 21 bases between them. The CDR3 totals 15 residues. Germline V CDR1 and CDR2: SEHNR, FQNEAQ (reference sequence). The CDR3 DNA follows: TGTGCCAGCACCCCCCATGGGGACCCTAGGGATGAGCAGTTCTTC. This translates into CASTPHGDPRDEQFF.

V and J are TRBV7-6 and TRBJ1-6; D gene unclear. This CDR3 is 16 amino acids long. The V end was cut by 2 bases, the J end by 2 bases, with 10 bases between. Per the germline V gene, CDR1 is SGHVS and CDR2 is FNYEAQ. The CDR3 region has the DNA TGTGCCAGCAGCTTACCCCCCGGCCCCTATAATTCACCCCTCCACTTT. Protein: CASSLPPGPYNSPLHF.

This clonotype came up a few times. The chain has TRBV3-1 and TRBJ2-1; 7 bases map to TRBD2. Germline V CDR1 and CDR2: LGHDT, YNNKEL (reference sequence). V lost 4 bases and J lost 2; bases outside the gene matches: 11. The CDR3 sequence is 17 residues long. The CDR3 sequence: CASSRTKTGLPYNEQFF. The CDR3 DNA reads TGTGCCAGCAGCCGCACAAAAACGGGACTACCCTACAATGAGCAGTTCTTC.

The table lists this clonotype with a few counts. The rearrangement joins TRBV20-1 to TRBJ2-5; tentatively, D is TRBD1 or TRBD2 (6 bases each). Germline V CDR1 and CDR2: DFQATT, SNEGSKA (reference sequence). V shed 5 bases and J shed 1 base, with 14 bases lying between them. The CDR3 runs to 14 residues. The CDR3 DNA reads TGCAGTGCTGTTCGAGGGGGGATCCAAGAGACCCAGTACTTC. It encodes CSAVRGGIQETQYF.

This clonotype was picked up a small number of times. The rearrangement joins TRBV7-6 to TRBJ2-3; D not resolved. The CDR3 sequence is 16 residues long. V lost 4 bases to trimming and J lost 0 bases, with 14 bases between them. Germline V gene sequence: CDR1 SGHVS, CDR2 FNYEAQ. CDR3 sequence reads: CASSWTINPSTDTQYF. CDR3 sequence (DNA): TGTGCCAGCAGCTGGACCATTAACCCTAGCACAGATACGCAGTATTTT.

This clonotype appeared a few times. This sequence joins TRBV9 and TRBJ1-6; unclear D gene. This CDR3 is built from 15 residues. Looked up from germline, CDR1 is SGDLS and CDR2 is YYNGEE. The germline V and J ends were trimmed by 0 bases and 7 bases, with 11 bases remaining between them. In DNA form, the CDR3 reads TGTGCCAGCAGCGTAGATGGATTGAGCAATTCACCCCTCCACTTT. Amino acids: CASSVDGLSNSPLHF.

There are a few counts of this clonotype. The chain employs TRBV4-1 and TRBJ2-1; D is undetermined. The CDR3 covers 15 residues. V lost 3 bases to trimming and J lost 8 bases, with 17 bases between them. CDR1 and CDR2 (germline): MGHRA, YSYEKL. DNA for the CDR3: TGCGCCAGCAGCCATAGGTCCCCCCCGGCGGATGAGCAGTTCTTC. It translates to CASSHRSPPADEQFF.

The chain employs TRBV28 and TRBJ2-7; a possible D gene is TRBD1 (6 bases). Germline V gene lookup returns CDR1 MDHEN and CDR2 SYDVKM. The V and J ends lost 10 bases and 6 bases respectively, with 22 bases between them. The CDR3 length is 14 residues. CDR3 residues: CATLPQGRVGEQYF. In nucleotides, the CDR3 is TGTGCCACCCTGCCCCAGGGGCGCGTCGGCGAGCAGTACTTC.

The V call is TRBV20-1, the J call TRBJ2-3; 8 bases line up with TRBD1. CDR3 length equals 14 residues. Per germline, CDR1 DFQATT and CDR2 SNEGSKA (reference sequence). V dropped 4 bases and J dropped 3; count of bases not matched to a gene: 6. The CDR3 spells CSATGQGGTDTQYF. For the CDR3, the DNA is TGCAGTGCTACCGGACAGGGTGGGACAGATACGCAGTATTTT.